This note documents a single TCR beta chain sequence. TCR beta CDR3 sequences were amplified from RNA transcripts. With the HTBI primer set, the TCR CDR3 went through a first round of RT-PCR. TCRdb ran MiXCR on the multiplex PCR reads and lists one entry per CDR3 protein. The table has hundreds of thousands of distinct CDR3 sequences, approximately 15% seen once. The data were taken from a study of T cells in Graves' hyperthyroidism and ophthalmopathy. The source material was blood. The origin of this receptor is a woman aged 25 to 39 with Graves' hyperthyroidism.

CDR3 in DNA: TGTGCCAGCAGTTTACTGGCAGTCCACCAAGCTTTCTTT. Translating it yields CASSLLAVHQAFF. The V call is TRBV28, the J call TRBJ1-1; unclear D gene. CDR1 is MDHEN, CDR2 SYDVKM, per germline. The CDR3 extends over 13 amino acids. The germline V and J ends were trimmed by 2 bases and 9 bases, with 13 bases remaining between them.